Listed below are T cell receptor beta chains from one sample, sequenced in a study of CD8 T cells in ankylosing spondylitis. Each CDR3 protein is one row after TCRdb ran MiXCR on the 5' RACE reads. The table records roughly 700,000 distinct CDR3 sequences, 15% to 20% of them present only once. The sequencing sample was made of blood, either unsorted or a sorted T cell fraction (not recorded which). Receptors originate from a male donor with ankylosing spondylitis. CDR3s include the opening cysteine and the closing phenylalanine or tryptophan. D genes are given only for firm matches. Clone size is not always given. Where it is, it says once, few, many or a class for expanded clones.

TRBJ2-1	TRBV20-1	.	.	CSARVPRGDEQFF	TGCAGTGCTAGAGTCCCGAGAGGCGATGAGCAGTTCTTC
TRBJ2-1	TRBV9	.	.	CASSRTPSYNEQFF	TGTGCCAGCAGCCGGACTCCCTCCTACAATGAGCAGTTCTTC
TRBJ1-4	TRBV20-1	.	.	CSAQGGPGEAEKLFF	TGCAGTGCCCAAGGGGGTCCGGGGGAGGCTGAAAAACTGTTTTTT
TRBJ2-1	TRBV4-1	.	.	CASSREQAYNEQFF	TGCGCCAGCAGCCGAGAACAGGCCTACAATGAGCAGTTCTTC
TRBJ1-5	TRBV5-6	.	.	CASNLSRVGEGGRNQPQHF	TGTGCCAGCAACCTCTCCAGGGTTGGGGAAGGAGGGAGGAATCAGCCCCAGCATTTT
TRBJ1-2	TRBV7-2	TRBD1	.	CASSSPGTGEYGYTF	TGTGCCAGCAGCTCGCCGGGGACAGGGGAATATGGCTACACCTTC
TRBJ1-1	TRBV12-3/TRBV12-4	.	.	CASSLGQPRAFF	TGTGCCAGCAGTTTAGGGCAGCCGAGAGCTTTCTTT
TRBJ2-5	TRBV7-8	.	.	CASSDNQETQYF	TGTGCCAGCAGCGATAATCAAGAGACCCAGTACTTC
TRBJ1-2	TRBV20-1	.	.	CSAGSGSANYGYTF	TGCAGTGCAGGATCGGGGTCAGCTAACTATGGCTACACCTTC
TRBJ2-1	TRBV23-1	TRBD2	.	CASRPIAGVEQFF	TGCGCCAGCAGACCTATAGCGGGAGTAGAGCAGTTCTTC
TRBJ1-4	TRBV15	TRBD1	few	CATSPSPGTGGEKLFF	TGTGCCACCAGCCCTTCCCCCGGGACAGGGGGTGAAAAACTGTTTTTT
TRBJ2-2	TRBV7-2	.	few	CASSPTGMSGGELFF	TGTGCCAGCAGCCCAACGGGGATGAGCGGCGGGGAGCTGTTTTTT
TRBJ1-1	TRBV7-2	.	few	CASSFSSQGTEAFF	TGTGCCAGCAGCTTCTCGTCACAGGGCACTGAAGCTTTCTTT
TRBJ2-1	TRBV9	TRBD2	.	CASSVEAGVLGNEQFF	TGTGCCAGCAGCGTTGAAGCGGGAGTTTTGGGGAATGAGCAGTTCTTC
TRBJ2-1	TRBV20-1	TRBD2	few	CSASSGGPSNEQFF	TGCAGTGCTAGCTCGGGAGGGCCGTCCAATGAGCAGTTCTTC
TRBJ2-5	TRBV5-5	.	.	CASSSEPGMGTQYF	TGTGCCAGCAGCTCTGAGCCAGGGATGGGGACCCAGTACTTC
TRBJ1-1	TRBV27	.	few	CASSGEVGAFF	TGTGCCAGCAGTGGGGAAGTAGGAGCTTTCTTT
TRBJ1-1	TRBV27	.	few	CASSPGVVNTEAFF	TGTGCCAGCAGCCCCGGAGTGGTGAACACTGAAGCTTTCTTT
TRBJ2-7	TRBV27	.	.	CASSLSPAAEQYF	TGTGCCAGCAGTTTATCCCCCGCAGCCGAGCAGTACTTC
TRBJ2-1	TRBV5-1	.	few	CASSPGQKTYNEQFF	TGCGCCAGCAGCCCCGGACAGAAAACCTACAATGAGCAGTTCTTC
TRBJ2-3	TRBV6-5	.	many	CASSYGEGVDTQYF	TGTGCCAGCAGTTACGGAGAAGGGGTAGATACGCAGTATTTT
TRBJ2-1	TRBV12-3/TRBV12-4	TRBD2	few	CASTRTSGNYNEQFF	TGTGCCAGCACCAGGACTAGCGGGAACTACAATGAGCAGTTCTTC